The 20 T cell receptor beta chains in this list originate from one sample, sequenced in a study of T-cell reconstitution after alpha-beta-depleted transplantation in children. TCRbeta library preparation incorporated unique molecular identifiers. TCRdb reprocessed the PCR reads with MiXCR, giving one entry per CDR3 protein. The sample contains some 500,000 distinct CDR3 sequences, approximately 16% of which appear only once. This specimen consisted of PBMCs from the stem cell graft donor, obtained from the stem cell graft. The receptors were gathered from a human donor who donated a stem cell graft to a child with acute lymphoblastic leukemia.

The J gene is TRBJ2-7, the V gene TRBV20-1, with D uncertain. The CDR3 runs 14 residues. Trimming cost V 3 bases and J 6 bases, with 18 bases left between them. Looked up from germline, CDR1 is DFQATT and CDR2 is SNEGSKA (reference sequence). The CDR3: CSASSPISTGEQYF. The CDR3 DNA sequence: TGCAGTGCTAGCAGTCCCATCTCTACGGGCGAGCAGTACTTC.

This clonotype was seen a few times. This rearrangement joins TRBV30 to TRBJ2-1, with D unclear. CDR3 length equals 14 residues. From germline, CDR1 is GTSNPN and CDR2 SVGIG (reference sequence). Trimming shortened V by 4 bases and J by 2 bases, and 12 bases separated the two germline ends. The CDR3 DNA reads TGTGCCTGGACCGAGGTCGCACCCTACAATGAGCAGTTCTTC. It is translated as CAWTEVAPYNEQFF.

The chain joins TRBV5-1 to TRBJ2-3; D is unclear. The CDR3 runs to 14 residues. Germline CDR1 reads SGHRS; CDR2 reads YFSETQ. Trimming left V 2 bases short and J 2 bases short, with 9 bases between. The CDR3 DNA reads TGCGCCAGCAGCTTTGAACAGCCCACAGATACGCAGTATTTT. It is translated as CASSFEQPTDTQYF.

This clonotype was observed a few times. The chain carries TRBV28 and TRBJ2-1, with TRBD2 matching over 12 bases. Trimming removed 11 bases from V and 6 bases from J; junction bases left unmatched: 5. The CDR3 totals 13 residues. The germline gives CDR1 MDHEN, CDR2 SYDVKM. CDR3 coding DNA: TGTGCCGGCGGGACTAGCGGGTTCAATGAGCAGTTCTTC. It encodes CAGGTSGFNEQFF.

This chain connects TRBV5-8 to TRBJ1-2, with 10 bases lining up with TRBD1. This CDR3 spans 16 amino acids. With 9 bases clipped from V and 8 bases from J, the junction kept 19 bases outside the gene matches. CDR1 is SGHTS and CDR2 is YDEGEE in the germline V gene. CDR3 coding DNA: TGTGCCATGAGCCCGCGGGACAGGGGCCCTCTTGGCGGCTACACCTTC. It yields the protein CAMSPRDRGPLGGYTF.

This clonotype has only a few counts. CDR3 DNA sequence: TGTGCCAGCAGCTTAGGGGCCGCCAACACCGGGGAGCTGTTTTTT. Translation gives CASSLGAANTGELFF. The chain couples TRBV5-6 to TRBJ2-2; tentatively, D is TRBD1 (5 bases). V was cut by 2 bases and J by 2 bases, with 10 bases left in between. Germline CDR1 and CDR2: SGHDT and YYEEEE. The CDR3 is 15 residues long.

The chain combines TRBV24-1 with TRBJ1-1; D might be TRBD1 (6 bases). This CDR3 spans 13 amino acids. V lost 7 bases and J lost 7, with 15 bases in between. Germline lookup yields CDR1 KGHDR and CDR2 SFDVKD. In nucleotides, the CDR3 is TGTGCCACCAGGGGGCCGGGGGCGAATGAAGCTTTCTTT. This encodes CATRGPGANEAFF.

This clonotype has just a few counts. J is TRBJ1-1 and V is TRBV29-1; D ambiguous. CDR1 is SQVTM, CDR2 ANQGSEA, per germline. The germline V and J ends were trimmed by 1 base and 5 bases, with 14 bases remaining between them. The CDR3 consists of 14 residues. The CDR3 nucleotides read TGCAGCGTTGAAGGAGAGGCCGGGAAGACTGAAGCTTTCTTT. Translating gives CSVEGEAGKTEAFF.

CDR3 DNA: TGTGCCAGCAGCCAAGATTCAGCCAGATACTATGGCTACACCTTC. This codes for CASSQDSARYYGYTF. V is TRBV4-2 and J is TRBJ1-2; D not certain. Deletions cut 0 bases from V and 3 bases from J, with 11 bases between. The CDR3 spans 15 residues. Germline V gene lookup returns CDR1 LGHNA and CDR2 YNFKEQ.

The chain recombines TRBV7-8 with TRBJ1-4; D is possibly TRBD1 (5 bases). The CDR3 is made up of 17 amino acids. V was pared by 8 bases and J by 1 base, with 20 bases between. The V gene's germline CDR1 is SGHVS and CDR2 FQNEAQ. This CDR3 reads CASSRRGAGGTNEKLFF. CDR3 DNA: TGTGCCAGCTCAAGGCGGGGCGCGGGGGGAACTAATGAAAAACTGTTTTTT.

This clonotype was detected only a few times. The rearrangement joins TRBV9 to TRBJ1-5; a weak D match, TRBD1 (6 bases). This CDR3 spans 15 amino acids. V dropped 0 bases and J dropped 6 bases, with 13 bases sitting between them. CDR1 is SGDLS and CDR2 is YYNGEE in the germline V gene. DNA for the CDR3: TGTGCCAGCAGCGTAGGAGCTGGGGGCAGTCAGCCCCAGCATTTT. Protein: CASSVGAGGSQPQHF.

The genes are TRBV7-8 and TRBJ2-7; 7 bases match TRBD1. The CDR3 has 15 residues. CDR1 and CDR2 from the germline V gene are SGHVS and FQNEAQ. With V trimmed by 7 bases and J by 0 bases, 9 bases remained unmatched. The CDR3 DNA reads as TGTGCCAGCACTAAGAGACGGGACAGCTCCTACGAGCAGTACTTC. This encodes CASTKRRDSSYEQYF.

This rearrangement joins TRBV3-1 to TRBJ1-1; no reliable D call. With 3 bases removed from V and 3 bases from J, the gap between germline ends came to 11 bases. The CDR3 runs to 14 residues. From germline, CDR1 is LGHDT and CDR2 YNNKEL (reference sequence). CDR3 region: CASSHRARDTEAFF. CDR3 sequence (DNA): TGTGCCAGCAGCCATCGGGCAAGGGACACTGAAGCTTTCTTT.

This clonotype came up a few times. This chain connects TRBV2 to TRBJ2-3; 10 bases align to TRBD1. The CDR3 is made up of 14 amino acids. Germline V gene lookup returns CDR1 SNHLY and CDR2 FYNNEI. Trimming took 10 bases from V and 3 from J; bases not matched to a gene: 7. The CDR3 here is CATARDRGTDTQYF. In DNA form, the CDR3 reads TGTGCCACTGCTCGGGACAGGGGAACAGATACGCAGTATTTT.

The CDR3 region is CASSQDLTSGRPYEQYF. The CDR3 nucleotides are TGTGCCAGCAGCCAAGATCTAACTAGCGGGAGGCCCTACGAGCAGTACTTC. The gene calls are TRBV3-1 and TRBJ2-7; 12 bases agree with TRBD2. The CDR3 covers 17 residues. Germline V gene lookup returns CDR1 LGHDT and CDR2 YNNKEL (reference sequence). The V and J ends lost 0 bases and 2 bases, in that order; junction bases with no gene match: 5.

This clonotype was counted ten times or more. The V call is TRBV5-1, the J call TRBJ2-7, with D unresolved. This CDR3 comprises 13 residues. Germline V gives CDR1 SGHRS, CDR2 YFSETQ. V shed 0 bases and J shed 4 bases, with 8 bases lying between them. The CDR3 reads CASSLGLGYEQYF. The CDR3 region has the DNA TGCGCCAGCAGCTTGGGGTTAGGGTACGAGCAGTACTTC.

This clonotype was detected only a few times. This rearrangement joins TRBV10-3 to TRBJ1-3, with 8 positions matching TRBD1. Per germline, CDR1 ENHRY and CDR2 SYGVKD. The CDR3 runs to 15 residues. The junction had 6 bases not matched to a gene; V was cut back by 6 bases and J by 2 bases. The CDR3: CAIRQGAIPGNTIYF. CDR3 coding DNA: TGTGCCATCAGGCAGGGGGCGATCCCTGGAAACACCATATATTTT.

The chain links TRBV20-1 to TRBJ1-5, with D perhaps TRBD1 (6 bases). The CDR3 contains 14 residues. The V and J ends lost 0 bases and 4 bases respectively, with 10 bases between them. Per germline, CDR1 DFQATT and CDR2 SNEGSKA (reference sequence). CDR3 DNA sequence: TGCAGTGCTAGAGAAGGGGGAAGGAATCAGCCCCAGCATTTT. It yields the protein CSAREGGRNQPQHF.

This chain uses TRBV5-6 with TRBJ2-2; D uncertain. The germline V gene encodes CDR1 SGHDT and CDR2 YYEEEE. The CDR3 spans 13 residues. V was trimmed by 6 bases and J by 1 base, leaving 7 bases between them. CDR3 sequence: CASTPGNTGELFF. The CDR3 DNA reads as TGTGCCAGCACGCCGGGGAACACCGGGGAGCTGTTTTTT.

The gene calls are TRBV4-1 and TRBJ1-5; D unclear. Between the trimmed V and J ends, which lost 0 bases and 4 bases, there was a span of 10 bases. The CDR3 sequence is 15 residues long. Per germline, CDR1 MGHRA and CDR2 YSYEKL. This chain's CDR3 is CASSQDEARNQPQHF. In DNA, the CDR3 is TGCGCCAGCAGCCAAGACGAGGCGAGGAATCAGCCCCAGCATTTT.